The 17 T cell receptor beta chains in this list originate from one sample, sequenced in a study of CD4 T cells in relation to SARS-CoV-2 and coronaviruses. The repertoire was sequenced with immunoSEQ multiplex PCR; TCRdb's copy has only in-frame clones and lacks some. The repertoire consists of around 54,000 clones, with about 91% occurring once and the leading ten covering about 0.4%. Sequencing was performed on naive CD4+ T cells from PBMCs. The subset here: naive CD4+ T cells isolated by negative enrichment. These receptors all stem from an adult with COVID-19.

As DNA, the CDR3 is TGTGCCTGGAGTGTCGCTCTAGCGGGCATCAATGAGCAGTTCTTC. This sequence encodes CAWSVALAGINEQFF. The chain has TRBV30 and TRBJ2-1; 8 bases are a match to TRBD2. V lost 0 bases, J lost 6 bases, and 7 bases stayed unmatched. The CDR3 runs to 15 residues. Germline V CDR1 and CDR2: GTSNPN, SVGIG (reference sequence).

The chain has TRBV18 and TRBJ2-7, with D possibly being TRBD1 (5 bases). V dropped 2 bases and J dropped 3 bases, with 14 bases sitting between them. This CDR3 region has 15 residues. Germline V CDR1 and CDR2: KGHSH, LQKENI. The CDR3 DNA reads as TGTGCCAGCTCACCAGACGGTCAGGGAAACTACGAGCAGTACTTC. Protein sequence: CASSPDGQGNYEQYF.

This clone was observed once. As DNA, the CDR3 is TGTGCCAGCACTCCCAGAGGTTTGGCAGGGAAAAACTACGAGCAGTACTTC. Encoded protein: CASTPRGLAGKNYEQYF. The V and J genes are TRBV13 and TRBJ2-7, with D possibly TRBD1 on 5 matching bases. The V gene's germline CDR1 is PRHDT and CDR2 FYEKMQ (reference sequence). This CDR3 has 17 amino acids. Trimming took 7 bases from V and 3 from J, leaving 25 bases between them.

The CDR3 DNA sequence: TGTGCCAGCAGTGAAGGGAGGAAGACCCAGTACTTC. It specifies CASSEGRKTQYF. The chain uses TRBV28 and TRBJ2-5, with D perhaps TRBD2 (6 bases). Germline V gene data show CDR1 as MDHEN and CDR2 as SYDVKM. Trimming cost V 5 bases and J 6 bases, with 10 bases left between them. The CDR3 runs to 12 residues.

The CDR3 region is CASSPSGRRETQYF. The CDR3 coding sequence is TGTGCCAGCAGCCCGAGCGGGAGGAGGGAGACCCAGTACTTC. This chain connects TRBV6-2 or TRBV6-3 to TRBJ2-5, with TRBD2 matching 9 bases. The CDR3 has 14 residues. CDR1 is MNHEY and CDR2 is SVGEGT in the germline V gene. V was clipped by 6 bases and J by 5 bases; unmatched bases: 7.

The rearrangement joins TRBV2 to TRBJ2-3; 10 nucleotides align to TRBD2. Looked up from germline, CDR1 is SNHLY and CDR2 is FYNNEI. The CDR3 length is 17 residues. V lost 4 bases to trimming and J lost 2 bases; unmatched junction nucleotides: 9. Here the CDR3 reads CASSGSLAGPYTDTQYF. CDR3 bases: TGTGCCAGCAGTGGGTCACTAGCGGGACCGTACACAGATACGCAGTATTTT.

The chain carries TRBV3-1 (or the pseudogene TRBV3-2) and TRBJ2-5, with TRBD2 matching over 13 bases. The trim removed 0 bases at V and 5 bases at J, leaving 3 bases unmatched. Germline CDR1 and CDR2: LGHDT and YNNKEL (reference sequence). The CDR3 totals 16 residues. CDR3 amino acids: CASSQDRLAGGETQYF. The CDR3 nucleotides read TGTGCCAGCAGCCAAGACCGACTAGCGGGAGGCGAGACCCAGTACTTC.

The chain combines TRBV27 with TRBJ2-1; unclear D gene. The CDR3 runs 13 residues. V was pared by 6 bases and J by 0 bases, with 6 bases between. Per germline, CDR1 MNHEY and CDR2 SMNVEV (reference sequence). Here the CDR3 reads CASSYSSYNEQFF. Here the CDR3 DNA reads TGTGCCAGCAGCTATAGCTCCTACAATGAGCAGTTCTTC.

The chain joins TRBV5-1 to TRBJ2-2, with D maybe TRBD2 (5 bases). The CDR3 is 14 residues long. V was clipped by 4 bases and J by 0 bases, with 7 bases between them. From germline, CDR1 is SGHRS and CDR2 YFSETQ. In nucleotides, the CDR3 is TGCGCCAGCAGCAAGACTACGAACACCGGGGAGCTGTTTTTT. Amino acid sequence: CASSKTTNTGELFF.

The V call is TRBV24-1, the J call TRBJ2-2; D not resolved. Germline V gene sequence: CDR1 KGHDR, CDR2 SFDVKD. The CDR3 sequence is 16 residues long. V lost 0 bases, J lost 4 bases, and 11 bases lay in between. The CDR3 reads CATSDLSAEATGELFF. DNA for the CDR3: TGTGCCACCAGTGATTTGTCGGCAGAAGCCACCGGGGAGCTGTTTTTT.

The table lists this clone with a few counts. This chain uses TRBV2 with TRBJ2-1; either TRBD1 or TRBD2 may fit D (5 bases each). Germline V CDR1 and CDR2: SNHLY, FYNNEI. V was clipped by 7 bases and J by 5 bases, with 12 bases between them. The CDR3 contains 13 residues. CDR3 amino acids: CASTSEGHNEQFF. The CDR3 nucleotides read TGTGCCAGCACTAGTGAGGGGCACAATGAGCAGTTCTTC.

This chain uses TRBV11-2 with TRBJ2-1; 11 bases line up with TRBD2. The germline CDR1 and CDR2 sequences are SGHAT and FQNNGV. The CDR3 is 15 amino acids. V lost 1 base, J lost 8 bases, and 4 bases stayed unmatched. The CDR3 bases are TGTGCCAGCAGCTTAGGACTAGCGGGAAAATATGAGCAGTTCTTC. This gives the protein CASSLGLAGKYEQFF.

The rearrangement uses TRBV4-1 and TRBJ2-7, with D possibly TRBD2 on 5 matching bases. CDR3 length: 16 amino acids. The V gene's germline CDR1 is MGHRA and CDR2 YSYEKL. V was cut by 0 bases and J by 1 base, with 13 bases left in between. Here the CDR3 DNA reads TGCGCCAGCAGCCAAGATAGAATAGCGTCATCCTACGAGCAGTACTTC. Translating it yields CASSQDRIASSYEQYF.

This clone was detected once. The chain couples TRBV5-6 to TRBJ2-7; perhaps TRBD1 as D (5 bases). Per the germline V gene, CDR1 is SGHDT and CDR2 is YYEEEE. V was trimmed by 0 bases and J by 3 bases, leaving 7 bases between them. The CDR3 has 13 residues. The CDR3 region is CASSLDRSYEQYF. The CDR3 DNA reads TGTGCCAGCAGCTTGGACAGGAGCTACGAGCAGTACTTC.

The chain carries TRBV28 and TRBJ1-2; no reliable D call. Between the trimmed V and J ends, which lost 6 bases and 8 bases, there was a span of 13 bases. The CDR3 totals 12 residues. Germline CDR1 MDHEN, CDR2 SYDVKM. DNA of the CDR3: TGTGCCAGCAGACAAAAACAGAAAGGCTACACCTTC. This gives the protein CASRQKQKGYTF.

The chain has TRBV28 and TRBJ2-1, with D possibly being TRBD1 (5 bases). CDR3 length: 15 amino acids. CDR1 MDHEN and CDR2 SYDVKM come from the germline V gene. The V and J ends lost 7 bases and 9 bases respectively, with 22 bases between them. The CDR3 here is CASTVPGQGVGEQFF. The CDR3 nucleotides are TGTGCCAGCACGGTTCCCGGACAAGGGGTCGGTGAGCAGTTCTTC.

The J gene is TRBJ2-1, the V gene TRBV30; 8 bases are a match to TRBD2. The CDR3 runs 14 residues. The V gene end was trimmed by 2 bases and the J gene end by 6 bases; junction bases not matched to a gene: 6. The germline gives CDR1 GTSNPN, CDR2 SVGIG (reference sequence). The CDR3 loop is CAWSSGSSFNEQFF. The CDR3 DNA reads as TGTGCCTGGAGTAGCGGGAGTTCGTTCAATGAGCAGTTCTTC.